The 23 T cell receptor beta chains below come from one sample, sequenced in a study of cytomegalovirus exposure and HLA in healthy donors. In the PCR, 60 Vbeta and 13 Jbeta primers were used. The method was immunoSEQ multiplex PCR; TCRdb's version includes in-frame clones alone and lacks a portion of them. Here the sample spans 90,000 to 100,000 clones, 60% to 85% being singletons. Material: PBMCs. The receptors here all came from a woman in her 40s in good health and CMV-seronegative.

As for this clone: The junction shows a germline mismatch at one end, possibly a read error. The J gene is TRBJ2-3, the V gene TRBV29-1, with no clear D. There are 13 residues in the CDR3. The V gene's germline CDR1 is SQVTM and CDR2 ANQGSEA. This chain's CDR3 is CSVEVPVGDTQYF. DNA for the CDR3: TGCAGCGTGGAAGTCCCGGTTGGAGATACGCAGTATTTT.

V usage is TRBV9 and J usage is TRBJ1-3; 7 nucleotides align to TRBD1. The CDR3 runs to 17 residues. Germline V gene data show CDR1 as SGDLS and CDR2 as YYNGEE. V shed 0 bases, J shed 4 bases, and the junction held 10 bases outside the gene matches. For the CDR3, the DNA is TGTGCCAGCAGCGTAGGGCTGGGGACAGTGTCAGGAAACACCATATATTTT. Encoded protein: CASSVGLGTVSGNTIYF.

The genes are TRBV6-6 and TRBJ1-4; D unresolved. V shed 11 bases and J shed 4 bases, with 14 bases lying between them. The CDR3 consists of 13 residues. Germline V gene sequence: CDR1 MNHNY, CDR2 SVGAGI (reference sequence). The DNA of the CDR3 is TGTGCCTCACGAGGATTTGGTAATGAAAAACTGTTTTTT. It is translated as CASRGFGNEKLFF.

The V call is TRBV2, the J call TRBJ2-5, with 9 nucleotides matching TRBD2. The CDR3 length is 16 residues. CDR1 is SNHLY, CDR2 FYNNEI, per germline. The J segment lost 3 bases and the V segment lost 8 bases, leaving 13 bases of the junction unmatched. CDR3 bases: TGTGCCAGCTCAGCGGGGGGCAGGGTCAAGGAAGAGACCCAGTACTTC. Translating it yields CASSAGGRVKEETQYF.

J is TRBJ1-5 and V is TRBV6-6; D is possibly TRBD1 (6 bases). Germline V gene lookup returns CDR1 MNHNY and CDR2 SVGAGI (reference sequence). Trimming shortened V by 6 bases and J by 6 bases, and 15 bases separated the two germline ends. The CDR3 contains 14 residues. The CDR3, as DNA: TGTGCCAGCAGCCATGGGACAAGAGGTCAGCCCCAGCATTTT. Protein sequence: CASSHGTRGQPQHF.

V usage is TRBV5-6 and J usage is TRBJ1-5; weak D call: TRBD1 (5 bases). From germline, CDR1 is SGHDT and CDR2 YYEEEE. The V end was cut by 1 base, the J end by 7 bases, with 9 bases between. There are 13 residues in the CDR3. The CDR3 sequence is CASSLQGNQPQHF. The CDR3 region has the DNA TGTGCCAGCAGCTTGCAGGGAAACCAGCCCCAGCATTTT.

The CDR3 coding sequence is TGCGCCAGCAGCCATACTACTATCCAAACCGGGGAGCTGTTTTTT. Its protein product is CASSHTTIQTGELFF. The chain is built from TRBV5-1 and TRBJ2-2; D gene unclear. V dropped 4 bases and J dropped 5 bases, with 15 bases sitting between them. This CDR3 has 15 amino acids. The germline gives CDR1 SGHRS, CDR2 YFSETQ.

This clone was observed a single time. Here the CDR3 DNA reads TGTGCCTATACCCGGGACAGGGGTGGTCGGCCCCAGCATTTT. It encodes CAYTRDRGGRPQHF. V usage is TRBV30 and J usage is TRBJ1-5, with 10 bases fitting TRBD1. This CDR3 spans 14 amino acids. Trimming at V came to 7 bases and at J to 9 bases, leaving 12 bases not matched to a gene. From germline, CDR1 is GTSNPN and CDR2 SVGIG (reference sequence).

This chain links TRBV7-8 with TRBJ1-2; maybe TRBD1 (6 bases). The CDR3 covers 15 residues. Germline values: CDR1 SGHVS, CDR2 FQNEAQ. V was shortened by 3 bases and J by 0 bases, with 11 bases between the two germline ends. The CDR3 region has the DNA TGTGCCAGCAGCTTCAGGACAGACACTAACTATGGCTACACCTTC. This sequence encodes CASSFRTDTNYGYTF.

This clone was detected a few times. V gene TRBV27 combines with J gene TRBJ1-1; D is perhaps TRBD1 (5 bases). Between the trimmed V and J ends, which lost 4 bases and 5 bases, there was a span of 14 bases. Germline V gives CDR1 MNHEY, CDR2 SMNVEV (reference sequence). The CDR3 loop spans 14 amino acids. CDR3 in amino acids: CASSSVGQYTEAFF. For the CDR3, the DNA is TGTGCCAGCAGTTCCGTAGGACAATATACTGAAGCTTTCTTT.

This chain joins TRBV7-2 and TRBJ2-5; D unresolved. Germline CDR1 is SGHTA and CDR2 is FQGNSA. V was trimmed by 5 bases and J by 5 bases, leaving 6 bases between them. The CDR3 has 11 residues. This chain's CDR3 is CASSPRETQYF. CDR3 coding DNA: TGTGCCAGCAGCCCTCGGGAGACCCAGTACTTC.

The chain recombines TRBV20-1 with TRBJ2-7; the D is unclear. Germline assignment: CDR1 DFQATT and CDR2 SNEGSKA (reference sequence). The V end was cut by 6 bases, the J end by 7 bases, with 13 bases between. This CDR3 contains 11 residues. CDR3 in amino acids: CSAPRSLEQYF. The CDR3 DNA follows: TGCAGTGCCCCGCGCTCTCTTGAGCAGTACTTC.

This chain connects TRBV6-5 to TRBJ2-5, with 13 bases matching TRBD2. This CDR3 has 15 residues. The germline CDR1 and CDR2 sequences are MNHEY and SVGAGI. J gave up 1 base and V 6 bases, and 2 bases lay outside the gene matches. The CDR3 protein is CASRRLAGGQETQYF. The CDR3 bases are TGTGCCAGCAGGCGACTAGCGGGGGGCCAAGAGACCCAGTACTTC.

The V and J genes are TRBV5-1 and TRBJ2-5, with a weak D call TRBD1 (6 bases). V lost 4 bases to trimming and J lost 5 bases, with 15 bases between them. The CDR3 consists of 14 residues. Germline V gene lookup returns CDR1 SGHRS and CDR2 YFSETQ. The DNA for the CDR3 is TGCGCCAGCAGCGTACAGGGCGATGCTGAGACCCAGTACTTC. It specifies CASSVQGDAETQYF.

The chain carries TRBV19 and TRBJ1-2; 8 bases are a match to TRBD1. The germline gives CDR1 LNHDA, CDR2 SQIVND (reference sequence). CDR3 size: 14 residues. Trimming removed 6 bases from V and 2 bases from J; junction bases left unmatched: 5. CDR3 sequence (DNA): TGTGCCAGTAGGCCACAGGGGGGAAACTATGGCTACACCTTC. Translating it yields CASRPQGGNYGYTF. Looking up the rest from reference TRBV19 and TRBJ1-2 gives the full variable domain: DGGITQSPKYLFRKEGQNVTLSCEQNLNHDAMYWYRQDPGQGLRLIYYSQIVNDFQKGDIAEGYSVSREKKESFPLTVTSAQKNPTAFYLCASRPQGGNYGYTFGSGTRLTVV.

This chain links TRBV2 with TRBJ2-6; D ambiguous. This CDR3 is 15 amino acids long. V lost 3 bases and J lost 0, with 6 bases in between. CDR1 and CDR2 (germline): SNHLY, FYNNEI. Here the CDR3 reads CASSDGSSGANVLTF. The CDR3 DNA sequence: TGTGCCAGCAGTGACGGTAGCTCTGGGGCCAACGTCCTGACTTTC.

This clone was observed a handful of times. The chain has TRBV25-1 and TRBJ1-3; D might be TRBD1 (5 bases). The CDR3 totals 14 residues. With 1 base removed from V and 2 bases from J, the gap between germline ends came to 6 bases. Germline CDR1 MGHDK, CDR2 SYGVNS. The CDR3 reads CASSESGTGNTIYF. In DNA, the CDR3 is TGTGCCAGCAGTGAATCAGGGACTGGAAACACCATATATTTT.

The gene calls are TRBV7-6 and TRBJ2-7, with 8 bases fitting TRBD2. V was clipped by 1 base and J by 3 bases; unmatched bases: 8. CDR1 and CDR2 (germline): SGHVS, FNYEAQ. The CDR3 runs to 16 residues. The CDR3 nucleotides are TGTGCCAGCAGCTTAGTTTCCGGGGGGGGTCTCTACGAGCAGTACTTC. It translates to CASSLVSGGGLYEQYF.

V usage is TRBV6-6 and J usage is TRBJ1-2, with D unresolved. V was shortened by 6 bases and J by 4 bases, with 15 bases between the two germline ends. This CDR3 contains 14 residues. CDR1 and CDR2 (germline): MNHNY, SVGAGI (reference sequence). The CDR3 DNA reads as TGTGCCAGCAGCTCCCTGGAGGTCGGCTATGGCTACACCTTC. Translating it yields CASSSLEVGYGYTF.

The V and J genes are TRBV7-9 and TRBJ2-7; D call uncertain. Germline V gives CDR1 SEHNR, CDR2 FQNEAQ (reference sequence). CDR3 size: 14 residues. With 3 bases removed from V and 4 bases from J, the gap between germline ends came to 13 bases. This CDR3 reads CASSLSELEYEQYF. Written as DNA, the CDR3 is TGTGCCAGCAGCTTGTCGGAGTTAGAATACGAGCAGTACTTC.

This clone was observed a handful of times. The J gene is TRBJ1-1, the V gene TRBV4-1; 7 positions match TRBD1. V gave up 2 bases and J gave up 2 bases; unmatched junction bases: 5. Germline-derived CDR1 and CDR2 are MGHRA and YSYEKL. The CDR3 runs to 15 residues. The CDR3 bases are TGCGCCAGCAGCCAAACAGGGACAGTCAACACTGAAGCTTTCTTT. It codes for CASSQTGTVNTEAFF.

The chain uses TRBV4-1 and TRBJ1-1; a possible D gene is TRBD1 (5 bases). V was pared by 1 base and J by 0 bases, with 6 bases between. In germline, CDR1 is MGHRA, CDR2 YSYEKL. The CDR3 consists of 14 residues. CDR3 in amino acids: CASSQGQMNTEAFF. CDR3 DNA sequence: TGCGCCAGCAGCCAAGGACAGATGAACACTGAAGCTTTCTTT.

This clone has more than one count but fewer than ten. The V gene is TRBV30, the J gene TRBJ1-5; maybe TRBD1 (6 bases). Germline V gene data show CDR1 as GTSNPN and CDR2 as SVGIG (reference sequence). The CDR3 extends over 14 amino acids. Trimming stripped 3 bases from V and 1 base from J, with 10 bases between. The CDR3 sequence is CAWRQGLSNQPQHF. CDR3 in DNA: TGTGCCTGGAGGCAGGGGCTCAGCAATCAGCCCCAGCATTTT.